These 5 T cell receptor beta chains share one sample of origin, sequenced in a study of control samples from healthy donors and cancer patients. Clones were sequenced by immunoSEQ multiplex PCR, and TCRdb holds only the in-frame ones, with some missing. This sample has some 250,000 clones; roughly four fifths occur once, and the top ten carry about an eighth. Sequencing was performed on PBMCs. The receptor set was obtained from a woman aged 60-70 years with lung cancer.

J is TRBJ1-4 and V is TRBV28, with a weak D call TRBD1 (6 bases). The CDR3 covers 17 residues. Germline lookup yields CDR1 MDHEN and CDR2 SYDVKM. The V gene lost 5 bases and the J gene lost 8 bases, with 24 bases spanning the gap. DNA of the CDR3: TGTGCCAGCAGTGGGACGGGACAATCCTCGGGGTACGAAAAACTGTTTTTT. Translation: CASSGTGQSSGYEKLFF.

The rearrangement uses TRBV29-1 and TRBJ2-3, with D tentatively TRBD1 or TRBD2 (5 bases each). The CDR3 sequence is 14 residues long. Germline-derived CDR1 and CDR2 are SQVTM and ANQGSEA. The CDR3 nucleotides are TGCCGCGGGCCCGGGACCGCTGGCACAGATACGCAGTATTTT. Its protein product is CRGPGTAGTDTQYF.

The chain carries TRBV20-1 and TRBJ1-3; no definite D call. V was cut by 3 bases and J by 0 bases, with 6 bases left in between. This CDR3 region has 13 residues. CDR1 is DFQATT and CDR2 is SNEGSKA in the germline V gene (reference sequence). In DNA, the CDR3 is TGCAGTGCTAGTTTACCCTCTGGAAACACCATATATTTT. It specifies CSASLPSGNTIYF.

The gene calls are TRBV19 and TRBJ1-2, with 7 bases aligning to TRBD1. This CDR3 comprises 13 residues. V lost 6 bases and J lost 7; bases outside the gene matches: 8. Germline lookup yields CDR1 LNHDA and CDR2 SQIVND (reference sequence). This CDR3 reads CASRKGADGGYTF. The CDR3 DNA follows: TGTGCCAGTAGGAAGGGGGCTGATGGTGGCTACACCTTC.

This sequence joins TRBV2 and TRBJ2-1; perhaps TRBD2 as D (6 bases). The V end lost 4 bases, the J end lost 0 bases, and 10 bases lay between the germline ends. CDR1 is SNHLY and CDR2 is FYNNEI in the germline V gene. The CDR3 length is 15 residues. CDR3 bases: TGTGCCAGCAGTGCGGGAGCTCCCTCCTACAATGAGCAGTTCTTC. Protein sequence: CASSAGAPSYNEQFF.